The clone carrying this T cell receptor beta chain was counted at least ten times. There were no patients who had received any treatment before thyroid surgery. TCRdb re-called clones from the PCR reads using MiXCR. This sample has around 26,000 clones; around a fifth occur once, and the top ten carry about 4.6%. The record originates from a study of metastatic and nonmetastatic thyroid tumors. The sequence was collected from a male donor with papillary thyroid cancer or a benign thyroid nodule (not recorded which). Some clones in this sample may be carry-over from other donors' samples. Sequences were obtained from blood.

The CDR3 sequence: CASSSVLGSDLEETQYF. The CDR3 DNA sequence: TGTGCCAGCAGTTCAGTTCTAGGCTCCGACCTAGAAGAGACCCAGTACTTC. This chain uses TRBV25-1 with TRBJ2-5, with unresolved D. V dropped 5 bases and J dropped 3 bases, with 22 bases sitting between them. CDR1 is MGHDK, CDR2 SYGVNS, per germline. The CDR3 is made up of 17 amino acids.